The clone carrying this T cell receptor beta chain was picked up many times. The antigen remains undetermined. All patients picked for sequencing had shown, by flow cytometry, an expansion of CD8+CD57+ cells. Among the patients, none had received any therapy at the time of blood sampling. The sample is drawn from a study of CD8+CD57+ T cells in acquired aplastic anemia. Study in general: Sorted CD4+ and CD8+ cell DNA averaged roughly 3 ug. Study results and limitations: Patients and controls were found to share roughly 31 CD8+ CDR3 sequences.

Genomic DNA was employed as the template in profiling TCR beta VDJ and CDR3. TCRdb re-derived calls from the reads in MiXCR, one entry per CDR3 protein. The table has about 160,000 distinct CDR3 sequences, roughly 43% seen once. Germline V gene lookup returns CDR1 SGHNT and CDR2 YENEEA. The CDR3 covers 13 residues. V gave up 3 bases and J gave up 5 bases, with 11 bases separating them. The receptor comes from a human donor with aplastic anemia. Specimen: sorted CD4+, CD8+, or CD8+CD57+ T cells (not recorded which) from PBMCs. This chain joins TRBV11-3 and TRBJ2-7; D not resolved. The CDR3 bases are TGTGCCAGCAGCTTCGGCATAGAAAACGAGCAGTACTTC. Its translation is CASSFGIENEQYF.